The 3 T cell receptor beta chains below all came from one sample that was sequenced in a study of shared T cell receptors in the human thymus. TCRdb keeps only in-frame clones here, not all; method: immunoSEQ multiplex PCR. The sample lists approximately 660,000 clones, 70% to 90% occurring once. In addition, the sample was reused for a study of human thymus T cells.

Sequences were obtained from thymocytes. The origin of the receptors is a boy under two years old with a congenital heart defect.

This clone was recorded once. This chain connects TRBV28 to TRBJ1-2; D is undetermined. Germline V gene lookup returns CDR1 MDHEN and CDR2 SYDVKM. Deletions cut 5 bases from V and 0 bases from J, with 13 bases between. The CDR3 sequence is 15 residues long. The CDR3 DNA reads as TGTGCCAGCAGTCCCACGACTGAAGCTAACTATGGCTACACCTTC. As protein: CASSPTTEANYGYTF.

This chain uses TRBV5-4 with TRBJ1-1, with 8 bases fitting TRBD1. CDR1 and CDR2 from the germline V gene are SGHNT and YYREEE (reference sequence). This CDR3 is built from 14 residues. V lost 4 bases to trimming and J lost 6 bases; unmatched junction nucleotides: 8. The CDR3 DNA follows: TGTGCCAGCAGCCAAATTCAGGGGGCGGCTGAAGCTTTCTTT. This codes for CASSQIQGAAEAFF.

V gene TRBV5-6 combines with J gene TRBJ1-2; TRBD1 aligns across 8 bases. The CDR3 is 14 residues long. V lost 1 base and J lost 2; bases outside the gene matches: 1. CDR1 and CDR2 (germline): SGHDT, YYEEEE. DNA of the CDR3: TGTGCCAGCAGCTTGACAGGGGGGAACTATGGCTACACCTTC. Its translation: CASSLTGGNYGYTF.